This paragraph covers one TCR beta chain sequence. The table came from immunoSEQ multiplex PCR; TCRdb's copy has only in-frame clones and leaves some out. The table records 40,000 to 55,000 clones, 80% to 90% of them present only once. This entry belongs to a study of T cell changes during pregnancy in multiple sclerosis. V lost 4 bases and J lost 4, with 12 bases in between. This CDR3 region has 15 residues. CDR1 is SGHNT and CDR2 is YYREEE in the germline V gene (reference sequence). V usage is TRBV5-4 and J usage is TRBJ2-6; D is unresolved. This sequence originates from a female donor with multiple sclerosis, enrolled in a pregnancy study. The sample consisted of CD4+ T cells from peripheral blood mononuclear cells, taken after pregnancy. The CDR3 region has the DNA TGTGCCAGCAGCGTCGACAATCTGGGGGCCAACGTCCTGACTTTC. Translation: CASSVDNLGANVLTF.